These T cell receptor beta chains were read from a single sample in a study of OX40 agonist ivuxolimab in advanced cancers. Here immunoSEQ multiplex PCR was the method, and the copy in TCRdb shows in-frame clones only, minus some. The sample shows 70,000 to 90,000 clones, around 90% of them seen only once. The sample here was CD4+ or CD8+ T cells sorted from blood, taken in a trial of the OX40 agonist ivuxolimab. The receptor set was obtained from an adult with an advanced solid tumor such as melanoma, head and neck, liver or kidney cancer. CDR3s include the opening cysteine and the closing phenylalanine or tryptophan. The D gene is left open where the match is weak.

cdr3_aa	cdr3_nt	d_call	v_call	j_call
CASSEGASRNEQFF	TGCGCCAGCAGTGAAGGGGCTAGCAGGAATGAGCAGTTCTTC	NA	TRBV10-1	TRBJ2-1
CASSSEGSQETQYF	TGCGCCAGCAGCTCAGAGGGCAGTCAAGAGACCCAGTACTTC	NA	TRBV5-1	TRBJ2-5
CASTFGRGTDTQYF	TGTGCCAGCACCTTCGGGAGGGGGACAGATACGCAGTATTTT	TRBD2	TRBV11-2	TRBJ2-3
CASSPDRYSGANVLTF	TGCGCCAGCAGCCCGGACAGGTACTCTGGGGCCAACGTCCTGACTTTC	TRBD1	TRBV5-1	TRBJ2-6
CASSLGRIQGDTQYF	TGTGCCAGCAGCTTAGGAAGGATACAGGGGGATACGCAGTATTTT	TRBD1	TRBV11-3	TRBJ2-3
CASSFGTGGLTNEKLFF	TGCGCCAGCAGCTTCGGGACAGGGGGCCTCACTAATGAAAAACTGTTTTTT	TRBD1	TRBV5-1	TRBJ1-4
CASSLIGSGNTIYF	TGTGCCAGCAGCTTAATCGGTAGTGGAAACACCATATATTTT	NA	TRBV6-6	TRBJ1-3
CASSSRQGALSGELFF	TGTGCCAGCAGCTCCCGACAGGGGGCCCTCTCCGGGGAGCTGTTTTTT	TRBD1	TRBV5-5	TRBJ2-2
CASSGQTNQPQHF	TGTGCCAGCAGTGGACAGACCAATCAGCCCCAGCATTTT	NA	TRBV14	TRBJ1-5
CASRNPGDTQYF	TGTGCCAGCAGGAATCCCGGGGATACGCAGTATTTT	NA	TRBV11-3	TRBJ2-3
CASSGGRPTDTQYF	TGCGCCAGCAGTGGCGGGAGGCCCACAGATACGCAGTATTTT	TRBD2	TRBV10-1	TRBJ2-3